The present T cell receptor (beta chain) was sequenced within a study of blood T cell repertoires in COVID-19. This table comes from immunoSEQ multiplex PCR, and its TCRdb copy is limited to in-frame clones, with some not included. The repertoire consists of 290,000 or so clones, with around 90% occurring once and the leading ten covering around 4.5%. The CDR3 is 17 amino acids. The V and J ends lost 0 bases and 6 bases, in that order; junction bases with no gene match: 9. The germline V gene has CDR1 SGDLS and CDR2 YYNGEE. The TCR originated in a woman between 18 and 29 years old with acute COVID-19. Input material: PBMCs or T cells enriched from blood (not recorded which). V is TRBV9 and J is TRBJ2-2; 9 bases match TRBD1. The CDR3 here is CASSVADLTGGPGELFF. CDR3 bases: TGTGCCAGCAGCGTAGCTGATCTGACAGGGGGTCCCGGGGAGCTGTTTTTT.